A selection of T cell receptor beta chains follows, all from one sample in a study of T cell responses to AZD1222 COVID-19 vaccine. Sequencing used immunoSEQ multiplex PCR; TCRdb keeps in-frame clones, though not all of them. The sample consists of about 140,000 clones, 80% to 95% of them appearing once. Sequences were derived from peripheral blood, sampled 28 days after the second AZD1222 dose. The receptors stem from an adult who received the AZD1222 COVID-19 vaccine. Each CDR3 is given with its conserved first and last residue. Each record gives: clone size, J gene, V gene, D gene, CDR3 protein, CDR3 DNA. The D gene is left open where the match is weak. Rows may omit the clone size; those that give it use once, few, many or a size class.

clone size: -; J gene: TRBJ1-2; V gene: TRBV18; D gene: -; CDR3 protein: CASSPLGGAGGYTF; CDR3 DNA: TGTGCCAGCTCACCGTTGGGGGGGGCAGGTGGCTACACCTTC
clone size: -; J gene: TRBJ1-1; V gene: TRBV20-1; D gene: -; CDR3 protein: CSASMASRGWNTEAFF; CDR3 DNA: TGCAGTGCTAGTATGGCTTCGCGGGGGTGGAACACTGAAGCTTTCTTT
clone size: few; J gene: TRBJ1-2; V gene: TRBV19; D gene: -; CDR3 protein: CASRTIWGTSYGYTF; CDR3 DNA: TGTGCCAGTAGGACGATTTGGGGGACGAGTTATGGCTACACCTTC
clone size: few; J gene: TRBJ1-6; V gene: TRBV7-9; D gene: -; CDR3 protein: CASSARGYESSPLHF; CDR3 DNA: TGTGCCAGCAGCGCTAGGGGCTATGAGAGCTCACCCCTCCACTTT
clone size: -; J gene: TRBJ2-1; V gene: TRBV7-2; D gene: -; CDR3 protein: CASSLASLSEQFF; CDR3 DNA: TGTGCCAGCAGCTTAGCGAGTTTGAGTGAGCAGTTCTTC
clone size: -; J gene: TRBJ2-7; V gene: TRBV3-1/TRBV3-2; D gene: TRBD2; CDR3 protein: CASSQDSLRLAGYEQYF; CDR3 DNA: TGTGCCAGCAGCCAAGATTCCCTTCGACTAGCGGGGTACGAGCAGTACTTC
clone size: -; J gene: TRBJ2-5; V gene: TRBV30; D gene: -; CDR3 protein: CAWSSPQETQYF; CDR3 DNA: TGTGCCTGGAGTTCCCCCCAAGAGACCCAGTACTTC
clone size: -; J gene: TRBJ1-5; V gene: TRBV2; D gene: -; CDR3 protein: CASSEGWPQHF; CDR3 DNA: TGTGCCAGCAGTGAAGGGTGGCCCCAGCATTTT
clone size: -; J gene: TRBJ1-1; V gene: TRBV6-6; D gene: TRBD1; CDR3 protein: CASSYYPGQGAKF; CDR3 DNA: TGTGCCAGCAGTTACTATCCGGGACAGGGGGCGAAATTT
clone size: -; J gene: TRBJ1-3; V gene: TRBV11-2; D gene: -; CDR3 protein: CASSLDLGGTGNTIYF; CDR3 DNA: TGTGCCAGCAGCTTAGACCTCGGGGGAACTGGAAACACCATATATTTT
clone size: -; J gene: TRBJ1-4; V gene: TRBV18; D gene: -; CDR3 protein: CASSPGAPNEKLFF; CDR3 DNA: TGTGCCAGCTCACCAGGCGCTCCTAATGAAAAACTGTTTTTT
clone size: -; J gene: TRBJ1-1; V gene: TRBV7-3; D gene: -; CDR3 protein: CASSLTPANTEAFF; CDR3 DNA: TGTGCCAGCAGCTTAACTCCGGCGAACACTGAAGCTTTCTTT
clone size: -; J gene: TRBJ2-3; V gene: TRBV29-1; D gene: -; CDR3 protein: CSADDSPGTDTQYF; CDR3 DNA: TGCAGCGCGGACGACAGCCCGGGCACAGATACGCAGTATTTT
clone size: -; J gene: TRBJ1-1; V gene: TRBV6-5; D gene: -; CDR3 protein: CASSYSLWKNTEAFF; CDR3 DNA: TGTGCCAGCAGTTACTCTCTCTGGAAGAACACTGAAGCTTTCTTT
clone size: -; J gene: TRBJ2-7; V gene: TRBV5-4; D gene: TRBD2; CDR3 protein: CASSRTGGSYEQYF; CDR3 DNA: TGTGCCAGCAGCCGAACGGGGGGCTCCTACGAGCAGTACTTC
clone size: -; J gene: TRBJ2-7; V gene: TRBV6-6; D gene: -; CDR3 protein: CASSTTGAPTYF; CDR3 DNA: TGTGCCAGCAGCACGACAGGAGCCCCGACGTACTTC
clone size: few; J gene: TRBJ1-1; V gene: TRBV7-2; D gene: TRBD1; CDR3 protein: CASSLEVSRDRIRSTEAFF; CDR3 DNA: TGTGCCAGCAGCTTAGAAGTCTCCCGGGACAGGATTCGGAGCACTGAAGCTTTCTTT
clone size: once; J gene: TRBJ1-6; V gene: TRBV27; D gene: -; CDR3 protein: CASSLPHRLTTFNSPLHF; CDR3 DNA: TGTGCCAGCAGTTTACCCCACAGATTGACCACGTTTAATTCACCCCTCCACTTT
clone size: -; J gene: TRBJ1-1; V gene: TRBV2; D gene: -; CDR3 protein: CASSEGLNTEAFF; CDR3 DNA: TGTGCCAGCAGTGAAGGGCTCAACACTGAAGCTTTCTTT
clone size: once; J gene: TRBJ2-5; V gene: TRBV3-1/TRBV3-2; D gene: -; CDR3 protein: CASSPQETQYF; CDR3 DNA: TGTGCCAGCAGCCCCCAAGAGACCCAGTACTTC
clone size: -; J gene: TRBJ1-5; V gene: TRBV12-1; D gene: -; CDR3 protein: CASSFASIRDGNQPQHF; CDR3 DNA: TGTGCCAGCAGCTTTGCGTCTATCAGGGATGGGAACCAGCCCCAGCATTTT
clone size: -; J gene: TRBJ2-1; V gene: TRBV21-1; D gene: -; CDR3 protein: CASSKPAAGQIYNEQFF; CDR3 DNA: TGTGCCAGCAGCAAACCTGCCGCGGGGCAGATTTACAATGAGCAGTTCTTC
clone size: -; J gene: TRBJ2-5; V gene: TRBV28; D gene: TRBD2; CDR3 protein: CASSLAGGTETQYF; CDR3 DNA: TGTGCCAGCAGTTTAGCGGGAGGAACAGAGACCCAGTACTTC
clone size: -; J gene: TRBJ2-1; V gene: TRBV7-9; D gene: TRBD2; CDR3 protein: CASSPRGTSGRGEQFF; CDR3 DNA: TGTGCCAGCAGCCCCCGTGGGACTAGCGGGAGGGGGGAGCAGTTCTTC